The entry below describes one TCR beta chain. The entry originates in a study of T cell changes during pregnancy in multiple sclerosis. Some clones are missing from TCRdb's copy, which holds only in-frame ones; the method was immunoSEQ multiplex PCR. The table includes about 100,000 clones, approximately 94% detected once. The receptor was derived from a female donor with multiple sclerosis, enrolled in a pregnancy study. This specimen consisted of peripheral blood, obtained before pregnancy.

The CDR3 reads CASKTPGLAGGSNTGELFF. CDR3 in DNA: TGTGCCAGCAAGACACCGGGACTAGCGGGAGGGTCGAACACCGGGGAGCTGTTTTTT. This chain uses TRBV27 with TRBJ2-2; 16 bases map to TRBD2. This CDR3 has 19 amino acids. The V gene end was trimmed by 7 bases and the J gene end by 0 bases; junction bases not matched to a gene: 8. Germline lookup yields CDR1 MNHEY and CDR2 SMNVEV (reference sequence).